This entry concerns a single T cell receptor beta chain. The antigen is undetermined. TCRdb keeps only in-frame clones here, not all; method: immunoSEQ multiplex PCR. The sample consists of around 26,000 clones, around 90% of them appearing once. The record originates from a study of OX40 agonist ivuxolimab in advanced cancers. Study context: Hepatocellular carcinoma, melanoma, renal cell or head and neck cancer occurred in dose-escalation patients.

Trimming at V came to 4 bases and at J to 5 bases, leaving 1 base not matched to a gene. The CDR3 runs to 14 residues. Germline values: CDR1 MNHNY, CDR2 SVGAGI (reference sequence). Study observations and caveats: No antigen was identified for the clonally expanded peripheral T cells. Nonresponders included some who also had low normalized T-cell clonal expansion. CD8+ T cells were the subset that, on average, had more expanded clones than CD4+.

The chain uses TRBV6-6 and TRBJ2-1; 11 bases fit TRBD2. Here the sequenced sample was CD4+ or CD8+ T cells sorted from blood, taken in a trial of the OX40 agonist ivuxolimab. The sequence was collected from an adult with an advanced solid tumor such as melanoma, head and neck, liver or kidney cancer. The CDR3 region has the DNA TGTGCCAGCAGTTTAGCGGGGGGGAACAATGAGCAGTTCTTC. This gives the protein CASSLAGGNNEQFF.